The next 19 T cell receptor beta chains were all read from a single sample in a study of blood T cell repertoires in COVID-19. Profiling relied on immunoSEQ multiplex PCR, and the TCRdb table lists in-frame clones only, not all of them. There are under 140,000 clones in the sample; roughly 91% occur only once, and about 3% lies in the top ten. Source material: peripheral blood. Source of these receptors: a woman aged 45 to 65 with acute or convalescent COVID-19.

CDR3 coding DNA: TGCGCCAGCAGCTTGACAGGGGGCTACTCTGGGGCCAACGTCCTGACTTTC. Residues: CASSLTGGYSGANVLTF. V gene TRBV5-1 combines with J gene TRBJ2-6; 9 bases agree with TRBD1. CDR3 length equals 17 residues. V dropped 1 base and J dropped 0; count of bases not matched to a gene: 2. From germline, CDR1 is SGHRS and CDR2 YFSETQ. The whole variable domain, remainder taken from reference TRBV5-1 and TRBJ2-6, is KAGVTQTPRYLIKTRGQQVTLSCSPISGHRSVSWYQQTPGQGLQFLFEYFSETQRNKGNFPGRFSGRQFSNSRSEMNVSTLELGDSALYLCASSLTGGYSGANVLTFGAGSRLTVL.

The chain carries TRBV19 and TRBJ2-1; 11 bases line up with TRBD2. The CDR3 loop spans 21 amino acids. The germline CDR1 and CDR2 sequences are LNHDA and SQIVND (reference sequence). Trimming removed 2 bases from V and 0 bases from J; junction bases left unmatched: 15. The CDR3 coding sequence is TGTGCCAGTAGTATACGACCTCTTCGGGGGACTAGCGGATACTCCTACAATGAGCAGTTCTTC. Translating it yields CASSIRPLRGTSGYSYNEQFF.

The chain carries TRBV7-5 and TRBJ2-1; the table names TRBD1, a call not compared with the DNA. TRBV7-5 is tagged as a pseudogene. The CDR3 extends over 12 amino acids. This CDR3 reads CVRSWDRGEQFF. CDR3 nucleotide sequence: TGTGTCAGAAGCTGGGACAGGGGTGAGCAGTTCTTC.

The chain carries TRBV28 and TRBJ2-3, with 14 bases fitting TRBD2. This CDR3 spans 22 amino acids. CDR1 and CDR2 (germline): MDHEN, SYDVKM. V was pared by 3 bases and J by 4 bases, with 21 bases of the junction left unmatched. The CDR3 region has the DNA TGTGCCAGCAGTTTTAAGGGACAGGGGACTAGCGGGAGAGGGGTGCGTGCAGATACGCAGTATTTT. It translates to CASSFKGQGTSGRGVRADTQYF.

The CDR3 region has the DNA TGTGCCAGCAGTCCCCTCGGTAATCACGTAGCCAAAAACATTCAGTACTTC. Translating gives CASSPLGNHVAKNIQYF. This sequence joins TRBV6-6 and TRBJ2-4; D ambiguous. Germline V gives CDR1 MNHNY, CDR2 SVGAGI (reference sequence). The germline V and J ends were trimmed by 5 bases and 0 bases, with 17 bases remaining between them. The CDR3 runs to 17 residues.

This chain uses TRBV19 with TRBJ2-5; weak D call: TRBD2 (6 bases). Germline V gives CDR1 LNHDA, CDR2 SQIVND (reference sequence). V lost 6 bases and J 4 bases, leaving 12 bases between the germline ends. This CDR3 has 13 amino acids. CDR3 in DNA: TGTGCCAGTAGATTGCCGGGGGTAGAGACCCAGTACTTC. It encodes CASRLPGVETQYF.

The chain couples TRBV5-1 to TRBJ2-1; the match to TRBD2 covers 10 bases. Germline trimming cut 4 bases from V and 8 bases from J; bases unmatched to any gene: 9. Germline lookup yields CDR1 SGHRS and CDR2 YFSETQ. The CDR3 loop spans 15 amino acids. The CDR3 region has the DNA TGCGCCAGCAGCGTCGGACTAGCGGATAACGATGAGCAGTTCTTC. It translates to CASSVGLADNDEQFF.

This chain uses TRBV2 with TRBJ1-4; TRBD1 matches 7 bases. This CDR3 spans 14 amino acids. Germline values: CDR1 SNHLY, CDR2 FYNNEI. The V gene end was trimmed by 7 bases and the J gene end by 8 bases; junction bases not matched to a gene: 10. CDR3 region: CASTGDSGLEKLFF. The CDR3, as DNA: TGTGCCAGCACTGGGGACAGTGGGCTAGAAAAACTGTTTTTT.

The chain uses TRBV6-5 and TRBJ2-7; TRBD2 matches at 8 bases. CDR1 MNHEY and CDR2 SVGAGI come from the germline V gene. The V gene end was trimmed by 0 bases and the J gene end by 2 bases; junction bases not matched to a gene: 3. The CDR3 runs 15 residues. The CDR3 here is CASSYSGLGTYEQYF. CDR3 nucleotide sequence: TGTGCCAGCAGTTACTCGGGACTAGGGACCTACGAGCAGTACTTC.

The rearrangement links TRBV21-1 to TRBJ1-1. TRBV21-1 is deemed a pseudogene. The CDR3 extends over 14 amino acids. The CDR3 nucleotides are TGTGCCAGCAGCCCCTACCCGCCGAACACTGAAGCTTTCTTT. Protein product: CASSPYPPNTEAFF.

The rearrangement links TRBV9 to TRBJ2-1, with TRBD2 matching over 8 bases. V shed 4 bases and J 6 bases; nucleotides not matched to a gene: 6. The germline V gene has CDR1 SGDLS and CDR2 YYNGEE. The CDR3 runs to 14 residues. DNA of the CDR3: TGTGCCAGCAGCATAAGCGGGAGAAGCAATGAGCAGTTCTTC. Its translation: CASSISGRSNEQFF.

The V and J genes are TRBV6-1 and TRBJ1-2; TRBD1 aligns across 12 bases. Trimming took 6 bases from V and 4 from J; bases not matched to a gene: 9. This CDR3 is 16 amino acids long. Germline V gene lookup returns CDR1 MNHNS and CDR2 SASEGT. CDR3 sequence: CASRELGQGAIYGYTF. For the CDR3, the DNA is TGTGCCAGCAGGGAACTGGGACAGGGGGCAATCTATGGCTACACCTTC.

The CDR3 here is CARGRPPQATEAFF. As DNA, the CDR3 is TGTGCCAGAGGCCGGCCCCCGCAGGCCACTGAAGCTTTCTTT. V gene TRBV28 combines with J gene TRBJ1-1, with unresolved D. The V end was cut by 9 bases, the J end by 4 bases, with 18 bases between. Germline V gene lookup returns CDR1 MDHEN and CDR2 SYDVKM. The CDR3 spans 14 residues.

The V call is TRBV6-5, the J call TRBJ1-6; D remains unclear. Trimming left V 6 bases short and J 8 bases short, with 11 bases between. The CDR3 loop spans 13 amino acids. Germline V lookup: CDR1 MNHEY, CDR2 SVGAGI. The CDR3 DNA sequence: TGTGCCAGCAGAGTTCGGGTCGATTCACCCCTCCACTTT. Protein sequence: CASRVRVDSPLHF.

The CDR3 DNA reads as TGCGCCAGCAGCCTGGAAATTGGAGCCCGGGATGGCTACACCTTC. Encoded protein: CASSLEIGARDGYTF. The chain uses TRBV5-1 and TRBJ1-2; no firm D call. CDR1 is SGHRS, CDR2 YFSETQ, per germline. The V end was cut by 4 bases, the J end by 6 bases, with 19 bases between. This CDR3 region has 15 residues.

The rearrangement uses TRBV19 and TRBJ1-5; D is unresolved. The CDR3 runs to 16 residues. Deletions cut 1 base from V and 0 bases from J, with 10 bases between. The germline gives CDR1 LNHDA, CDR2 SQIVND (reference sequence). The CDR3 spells CASSIVVAVSNQPQHF. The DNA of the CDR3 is TGTGCCAGTAGTATAGTCGTGGCAGTTAGCAATCAGCCCCAGCATTTT.

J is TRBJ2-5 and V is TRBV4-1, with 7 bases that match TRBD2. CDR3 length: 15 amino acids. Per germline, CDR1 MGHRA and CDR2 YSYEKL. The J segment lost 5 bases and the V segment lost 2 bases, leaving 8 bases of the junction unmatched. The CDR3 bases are TGCGCCAGCAGCCAAAAAGCGGGATATGCGGAGACCCAGTACTTC. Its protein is CASSQKAGYAETQYF.

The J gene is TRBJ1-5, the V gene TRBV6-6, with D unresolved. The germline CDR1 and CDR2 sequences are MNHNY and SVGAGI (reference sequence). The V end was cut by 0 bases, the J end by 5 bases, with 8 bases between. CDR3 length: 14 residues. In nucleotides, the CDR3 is TGTGCCAGCAGTTACTCGGGCAGTTATCAGCCCCAGCATTTT. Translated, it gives CASSYSGSYQPQHF.

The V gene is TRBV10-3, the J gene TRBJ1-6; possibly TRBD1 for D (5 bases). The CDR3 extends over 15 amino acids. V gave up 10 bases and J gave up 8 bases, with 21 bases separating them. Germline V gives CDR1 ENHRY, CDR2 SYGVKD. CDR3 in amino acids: CATRIWGREDSPLHF. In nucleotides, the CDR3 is TGTGCCACCCGCATCTGGGGCAGGGAGGATTCACCCCTCCACTTT.